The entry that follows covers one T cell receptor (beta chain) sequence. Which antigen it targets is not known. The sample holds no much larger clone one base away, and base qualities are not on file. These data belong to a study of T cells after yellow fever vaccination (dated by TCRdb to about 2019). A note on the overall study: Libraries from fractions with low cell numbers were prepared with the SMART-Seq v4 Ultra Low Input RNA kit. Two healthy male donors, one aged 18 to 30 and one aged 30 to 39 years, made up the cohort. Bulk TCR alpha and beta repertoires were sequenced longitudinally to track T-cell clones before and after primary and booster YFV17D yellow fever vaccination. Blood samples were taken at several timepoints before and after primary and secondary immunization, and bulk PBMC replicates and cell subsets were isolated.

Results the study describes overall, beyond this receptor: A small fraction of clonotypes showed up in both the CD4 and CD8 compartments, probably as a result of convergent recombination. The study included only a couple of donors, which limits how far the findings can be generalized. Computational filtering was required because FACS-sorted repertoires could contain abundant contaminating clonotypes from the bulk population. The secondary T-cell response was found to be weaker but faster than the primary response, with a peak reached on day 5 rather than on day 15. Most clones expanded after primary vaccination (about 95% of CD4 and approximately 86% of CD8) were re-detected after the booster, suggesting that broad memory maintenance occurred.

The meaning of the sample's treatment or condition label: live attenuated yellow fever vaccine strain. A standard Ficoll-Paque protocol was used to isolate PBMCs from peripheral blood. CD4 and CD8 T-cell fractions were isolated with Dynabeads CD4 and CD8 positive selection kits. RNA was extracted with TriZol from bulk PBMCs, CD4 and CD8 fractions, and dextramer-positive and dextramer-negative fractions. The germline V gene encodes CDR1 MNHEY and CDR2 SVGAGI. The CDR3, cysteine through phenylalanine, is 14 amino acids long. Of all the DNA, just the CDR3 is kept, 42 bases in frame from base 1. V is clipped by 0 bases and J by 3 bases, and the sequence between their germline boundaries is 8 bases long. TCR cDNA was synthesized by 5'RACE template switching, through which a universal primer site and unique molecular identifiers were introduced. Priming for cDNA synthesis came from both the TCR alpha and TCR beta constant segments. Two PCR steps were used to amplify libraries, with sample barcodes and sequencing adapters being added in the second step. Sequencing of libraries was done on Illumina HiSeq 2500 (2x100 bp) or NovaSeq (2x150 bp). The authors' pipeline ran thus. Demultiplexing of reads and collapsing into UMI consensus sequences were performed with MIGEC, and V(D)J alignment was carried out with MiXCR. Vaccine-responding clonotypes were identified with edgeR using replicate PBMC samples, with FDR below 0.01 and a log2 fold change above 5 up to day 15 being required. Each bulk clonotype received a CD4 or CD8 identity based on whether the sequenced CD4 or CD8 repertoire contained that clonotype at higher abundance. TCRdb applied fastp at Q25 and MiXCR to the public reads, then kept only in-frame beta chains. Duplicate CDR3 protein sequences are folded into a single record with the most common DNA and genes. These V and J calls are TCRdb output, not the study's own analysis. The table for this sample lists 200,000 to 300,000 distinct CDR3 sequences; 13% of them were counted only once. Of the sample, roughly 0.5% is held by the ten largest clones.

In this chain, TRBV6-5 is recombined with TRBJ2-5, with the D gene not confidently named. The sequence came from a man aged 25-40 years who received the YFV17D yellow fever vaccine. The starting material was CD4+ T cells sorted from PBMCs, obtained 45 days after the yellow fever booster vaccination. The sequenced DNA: TGTGCCAGCAGTTACTCGAATAGAGAAGAGACCCAGTACTTC. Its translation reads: CASSYSNREETQYF.